One sample yielded the 27 T cell receptor beta chains listed below, sequenced in a study of T cell responses to AZD1222 COVID-19 vaccine. The method was immunoSEQ multiplex PCR; TCRdb's version includes in-frame clones alone and lacks a portion of them. Of around 99,000 clones in the sample, roughly nine tenths were seen once. Material: peripheral blood, obtained on day 0 of AZD1222 vaccination. Source of these receptors: an adult in good health.

This chain joins TRBV7-2 and TRBJ2-1, with TRBD2 matching over 16 bases. CDR3 length: 19 amino acids. The ends lost 5 bases at V and 3 bases at J; junction bases unmatched: 10. Germline loops: CDR1 SGHTA, CDR2 FQGNSA. In DNA form, the CDR3 reads TGTGCCAGCAGCCCCGGGACTAGCGGGGGGGCGACCCACTACAATGAGCAGTTCTTC. Amino acids: CASSPGTSGGATHYNEQFF.

The chain combines TRBV7-2 with TRBJ2-5; perhaps TRBD2 as D (6 bases). Trimming stripped 2 bases from V and 1 base from J, with 11 bases between. CDR1 is SGHTA and CDR2 is FQGNSA in the germline V gene. The CDR3 spans 15 residues. This chain's CDR3 is CASSLFSGSQETQYF. In nucleotides, the CDR3 is TGTGCCAGCAGCTTATTTAGCGGTTCCCAAGAGACCCAGTACTTC.

The chain uses TRBV5-1 and TRBJ1-4, with D uncertain. Germline CDR1 is SGHRS and CDR2 is YFSETQ. The CDR3 is 15 residues long. V was clipped by 0 bases and J by 8 bases, with 14 bases between them. The CDR3 DNA reads as TGCGCCAGCAGCTTGGGTTTTACTTTCGAGGAAAAACTGTTTTTT. As protein: CASSLGFTFEEKLFF.

The chain has TRBV5-4 and TRBJ2-3, with 7 bases lining up with TRBD1. The CDR3 has 15 residues. The junction had 7 bases not matched to a gene; V was cut back by 4 bases and J by 2 bases. Per germline, CDR1 SGHNT and CDR2 YYREEE (reference sequence). CDR3 in DNA: TGTGCCAGCAGCAAGGGACAGACCGACACAGATACGCAGTATTTT. It yields the protein CASSKGQTDTDTQYF. Using reference TRBV5-4 and TRBJ2-3 for the parts outside the CDR3, the full variable domain is ETGVTQSPTHLIKTRGQQVTLRCSSQSGHNTVSWYQQALGQGPQFIFQYYREEENGRGNFPPRFSGLQFPNYSSELNVNALELDDSALYLCASSKGQTDTDTQYFGPGTRLTVL.

This chain connects TRBV15 to TRBJ1-1; 7 positions agree with TRBD1. The CDR3 is 15 amino acids. The ends lost 3 bases at V and 2 bases at J; junction bases unmatched: 6. CDR1 and CDR2 from the germline V gene are LNHNV and YYDKDF (reference sequence). CDR3 loop: CATSSLTGVNTEAFF. DNA of the CDR3: TGTGCCACCAGCAGTTTAACAGGGGTAAACACTGAAGCTTTCTTT.

The V call is TRBV27, the J call TRBJ1-1; the D gene is possibly TRBD1 (5 bases). V dropped 2 bases and J dropped 8 bases, with 12 bases sitting between them. The CDR3 is 13 amino acids. CDR1 is MNHEY, CDR2 SMNVEV, per germline (reference sequence). CDR3 region: CASSLSPRGEAFF. The CDR3, as DNA: TGTGCCAGCAGTTTAAGTCCCCGGGGGGAAGCTTTCTTT.

The chain combines TRBV15 with TRBJ1-4; no firm D call. The CDR3 covers 13 residues. Trimming took off 1 base at V and 5 bases at J, with 5 bases between the two ends. The germline gives CDR1 LNHNV, CDR2 YYDKDF (reference sequence). For the CDR3, the DNA is TGTGCCACCAGCAGAGCGGCGAATGAAAAACTGTTTTTT. Protein product: CATSRAANEKLFF.

J is TRBJ1-5 and V is TRBV4-3, with D tentatively TRBD1 (5 bases). Germline assignment: CDR1 LGHNA and CDR2 YSLEER. V lost 1 base and J 3 bases, leaving 7 bases between the germline ends. This CDR3 is built from 14 residues. This chain's CDR3 is CASSQGGVNQPQHF. Here the CDR3 DNA reads TGCGCCAGCAGCCAAGGAGGGGTCAATCAGCCCCAGCATTTT.

The CDR3 is CATSPREQGRNQPQHF. The DNA for the CDR3 is TGTGCCACCAGCCCCAGGGAACAGGGAAGGAATCAGCCCCAGCATTTT. The chain carries TRBV15 and TRBJ1-5, with a weak D call TRBD1 (6 bases). V dropped 5 bases and J dropped 4 bases, with 18 bases sitting between them. Germline CDR1 is LNHNV and CDR2 is YYDKDF (reference sequence). The CDR3 extends over 16 amino acids.

The chain employs TRBV5-1 and TRBJ2-1; D may correspond to TRBD1 or TRBD2 (7 bases each). Looked up from germline, CDR1 is SGHRS and CDR2 is YFSETQ. V was trimmed by 0 bases and J by 8 bases, leaving 15 bases between them. The length of the CDR3 is 15 residues. CDR3 protein: CASSLGTRGTDEQFF. DNA of the CDR3: TGCGCCAGCAGCTTGGGGACTAGGGGGACAGATGAGCAGTTCTTC.

The V call is TRBV3-1 (or the pseudogene TRBV3-2), the J call TRBJ2-7; a weak D match, TRBD1 (6 bases). CDR1 is LGHDT, CDR2 YNNKEL, per germline (reference sequence). The CDR3 runs to 16 residues. The V gene lost 1 base and the J gene lost 2 bases, with 15 bases spanning the gap. CDR3 amino acids: CASSQGLLGTTYEQYF. The CDR3, as DNA: TGTGCCAGCAGCCAAGGGCTCTTAGGGACAACCTACGAGCAGTACTTC.

The chain combines TRBV7-6 with TRBJ1-1, with D unclear. The ends were cut back, 1 base at V and 4 bases at J, with 7 bases in the middle. The germline CDR1 and CDR2 sequences are SGHVS and FNYEAQ. The CDR3 runs 13 residues. In DNA, the CDR3 is TGTGCCAGCAGCTTAGACCAGGCCACTGAAGCTTTCTTT. Translated, it gives CASSLDQATEAFF.

The gene calls are TRBV5-8 and TRBJ2-3; D gene unclear. This CDR3 contains 14 residues. V was trimmed by 0 bases and J by 5 bases, leaving 10 bases between them. Germline values: CDR1 SGHTS, CDR2 YDEGEE. CDR3 sequence reads: CASSLGTTGDTQYF. The CDR3 nucleotides are TGTGCCAGCAGCTTGGGTACAACGGGAGATACGCAGTATTTT.

This chain links TRBV12-3 or TRBV12-4 with TRBJ1-1, with a tentative D call TRBD1 (5 bases). The CDR3 is 12 residues long. The germline V and J ends were trimmed by 3 bases and 12 bases, with 14 bases remaining between them. The CDR3 DNA reads as TGTGCCAGCAGTTTGGGGGGATTCTCGACTTTCTTT. Its protein is CASSLGGFSTFF.

The chain employs TRBV5-1 and TRBJ2-5; D possibly uses TRBD1 or TRBD2 (6 bases each). Per the germline V gene, CDR1 is SGHRS and CDR2 is YFSETQ. V was cut by 3 bases and J by 5 bases, with 17 bases left in between. This CDR3 is built from 15 residues. Here the CDR3 reads CASSYWTAEGETQYF. CDR3 sequence (DNA): TGCGCCAGCAGCTATTGGACAGCGGAGGGGGAGACCCAGTACTTC.

J is TRBJ2-3 and V is TRBV10-3, with TRBD2 identical over 9 bases. Germline V gene lookup returns CDR1 ENHRY and CDR2 SYGVKD. The V gene end was trimmed by 7 bases and the J gene end by 2 bases; junction bases not matched to a gene: 16. The CDR3 has 18 residues. The CDR3 sequence: CAINAKLGAGGITDTQYF. CDR3 in DNA: TGTGCCATCAATGCCAAGCTGGGGGCGGGGGGGATCACAGATACGCAGTATTTT.

This chain joins TRBV7-9 and TRBJ2-7; D gene uncertain. Germline CDR1 SEHNR, CDR2 FQNEAQ (reference sequence). The CDR3 contains 14 residues. The V end was cut by 1 base, the J end by 1 base, with 8 bases between. The CDR3 bases are TGTGCCAGCAGCTTAGATTCTCTTTCCTACGAGCAGTACTTC. Amino acids: CASSLDSLSYEQYF.

This clone was recorded once. The genes are TRBV11-2 and TRBJ1-2, with D unresolved. Trimming pared 0 bases from V and 0 bases from J, leaving 8 bases between. The CDR3 is 15 residues long. Germline V gene data show CDR1 as SGHAT and CDR2 as FQNNGV. For the CDR3, the DNA is TGTGCCAGCAGCTTAGAGTCCAGCGCTAACTATGGCTACACCTTC. Translating it yields CASSLESSANYGYTF.

The chain uses TRBV7-8 and TRBJ2-7, with 11 bases that match TRBD1. After removal of 5 bases from V and 3 bases from J, the junction contained 6 bases not matched to a gene. In germline, CDR1 is SGHVS, CDR2 FQNEAQ. This CDR3 spans 15 amino acids. The CDR3 region is CASSDWTGGNYEQYF. CDR3 in DNA: TGTGCCAGCAGCGACTGGACAGGGGGCAACTACGAGCAGTACTTC.

The chain uses TRBV5-1 and TRBJ2-5; TRBD2 matches 11 bases. This CDR3 region has 17 residues. V was clipped by 0 bases and J by 5 bases; unmatched bases: 9. Germline loops: CDR1 SGHRS, CDR2 YFSETQ. The CDR3 DNA is TGCGCCAGCAGCTTGGGGACTAGCGGGTCTTGGTGGGAGACCCAGTACTTC. Translation gives CASSLGTSGSWWETQYF.

This clone was found once. The chain links TRBV7-2 to TRBJ2-1; 13 bases line up with TRBD2. CDR1 is SGHTA, CDR2 FQGNSA, per germline. V gave up 6 bases and J gave up 7 bases; unmatched junction bases: 6. The CDR3 length is 15 residues. CDR3 protein: CASRSPGLAGNEQFF. CDR3 bases: TGTGCCAGCAGATCACCGGGACTAGCGGGGAATGAGCAGTTCTTC.

V is TRBV6-2 or TRBV6-3 and J is TRBJ2-1; D possibly corresponds to TRBD2 (6 bases). CDR3 length equals 16 residues. Per germline, CDR1 MNHEY and CDR2 SVGEGT. Between the trimmed V and J ends, which lost 2 bases and 1 base, there was a span of 12 bases. Here the CDR3 reads CASSYLGSVSYNEQFF. The CDR3, as DNA: TGTGCCAGCAGTTACCTCGGGAGTGTATCCTACAATGAGCAGTTCTTC.

The rearrangement joins TRBV6-6 to TRBJ1-5; D is undetermined. The CDR3 runs to 12 residues. Trimming shortened V by 5 bases and J by 5 bases, and 7 bases separated the two germline ends. Germline V gives CDR1 MNHNY, CDR2 SVGAGI (reference sequence). This chain's CDR3 is CASSLEDQPQHF. DNA for the CDR3: TGTGCCAGCAGTCTGGAGGATCAGCCCCAGCATTTT.

V is TRBV19 and J is TRBJ1-4; D ambiguous. The V gene lost 3 bases and the J gene lost 7 bases, with 12 bases spanning the gap. In germline, CDR1 is LNHDA, CDR2 SQIVND (reference sequence). CDR3 length: 14 residues. CDR3 DNA: TGTGCCAGTAGTATGACGTCTTACAGTGAAAAACTGTTTTTT. Its translation: CASSMTSYSEKLFF.

This clone was seen only once. This chain uses TRBV7-9 with TRBJ2-1, with D unresolved. V shed 1 base and J shed 4 bases, with 8 bases lying between them. CDR3 size: 14 residues. Per germline, CDR1 SEHNR and CDR2 FQNEAQ (reference sequence). DNA for the CDR3: TGTGCCAGCAGCTTAGGGCAGGCTTACAATGAGCAGTTCTTC. It codes for CASSLGQAYNEQFF.

This chain uses TRBV7-6 with TRBJ1-6; the D is unclear. Trimming cost V 1 base and J 10 bases, with 17 bases left between them. The CDR3 spans 16 residues. Germline assignment: CDR1 SGHVS and CDR2 FNYEAQ. Here the CDR3 reads CASSLGPINRRSPLHF. DNA for the CDR3: TGTGCCAGCAGCTTAGGCCCCATTAATCGCAGATCACCCCTCCACTTT.

J is TRBJ2-7 and V is TRBV19; TRBD2 is a possible D gene (5 bases). CDR3 length: 13 amino acids. The germline V gene has CDR1 LNHDA and CDR2 SQIVND (reference sequence). V lost 6 bases and J lost 0, with 9 bases in between. This CDR3 is CASSRRDSYEQYF. CDR3 in DNA: TGTGCCAGTAGCCGACGGGACTCCTACGAGCAGTACTTC.